Sequencing of this T cell receptor (beta chain) was carried out in a study of PD-1 blockade in classical Hodgkin lymphoma (dated by TCRdb to the early 2020s). Study-wide context: Nivolumab dosing was 3 mg/kg intravenously every 2 weeks, continuing until either disease progression or unacceptable toxicity. The study used TCR beta sequencing and CyTOF to define a peripheral blood immune signature of response to PD-1 blockade in classical Hodgkin lymphoma. Summary of the overall study and its limitations: A significant rise by C4D1 was seen in CD4+ but not CD8+ TCR diversity (p=0.0027 vs p=0.16), with the rise being most apparent in complete responders (p=0.02). Baseline diversity similar to that of newly diagnosed patients was observed in trial patients achieving complete response, whereas significantly lower diversity was observed in partial responders and progressors. Patients starting nivolumab less than 1 year after ASCT had lower diversity and were excluded from later analyses to avoid confounding by immune reconstitution. The study covered only a single clinical trial cohort, and the causes of the repertoire differences, possibly disease activity or prior therapy, were still not defined. Newly diagnosed patients were reported to have lower baseline TCR diversity than healthy donors, and relapsed/refractory patients were reported to have lower baseline TCR diversity still.

Taken from cysteine to phenylalanine, the CDR3 has 17 residues. Only the CDR3 DNA stays, 51 bases, in frame from base 1. As encoded in the germline V gene (reference sequence), CDR1 is SSHAT while CDR2 is FNYEAQ. The Qiagen DNeasy kit was used to extract genomic DNA from unsorted PBMCs and from the negatively selected CD4+ and CD8+ fractions. Using primers that anneal to V and J segments, immunoSEQ multiplex PCR amplified the TCR beta CDR3 regions. A synthetic immune receptor repertoire was used to minimize amplification bias, and any residual bias was removed computationally once sequencing was done. Per the authors' processing: Custom Python scripts were used to quantify repertoire diversity as the Shannon entropy index. The unsorted, CD4+ and CD8+ repertoires were each analyzed separately, with the exception of combined analyses, where CD4+ and CD8+ sequences were merged in silico. Clonal expansion was defined as at least a 2-fold frequency increase after treatment relative to C1D1, with a pseudocount of 0.5 for undetected baseline clones. Clones with 0 or 1 copy at C1D1 were defined as singleton clones, while clones with 2 or more copies were defined as non-singleton clones. Clones expanded in unsorted samples were assigned a CD4+, CD8+ or unknown annotation through matching of protein sequences in sorted samples from the same patient. Wilcoxon tests were applied to paired samples to test diversity changes from C1D1 to C4D1. TCRdb took this table from immuneACCESS and kept in-frame rearrangements with V and J called. Such tables lack part of the clones; where checked against another copy, unresolved V genes explain under half of the gap, and the rest is unexplained. That table gives V, J and clone size, and the DNA gave D and trimming. This sample holds about 29,000 clones; less than 80% were observed only once. Around 35% of the sample lies in the top ten.

Taken with the paper, the label for time point translates to: cycle 2 day 1 (C2D1) of nivolumab. All trial patients had relapsed after autologous stem cell transplantation, with cohorts A, B and C differing in prior brentuximab vedotin exposure. The trial cohort comprised about 60 patients with relapsed/refractory classical Hodgkin lymphoma whose best overall responses were complete response, partial response or progressive disease. In the multi-cohort phase II CheckMate 205 trial, trial patients received single-agent nivolumab. An independent review committee assessed best overall response by applying the 2007 International Working Group response criteria. Trial PBMCs were collected immediately before nivolumab initiation (C1D1) and during therapy at cycle 2 day 1 and cycle 4 day 1. Peripheral blood was collected in 8 mL Vacutainer Cell Preparation Tubes, from which PBMCs were isolated by centrifugation and then cryopreserved.

With respect to this clone: This receptor's antigen is unknown. The junction differs from germline at one of its ends, possibly a read error.

This receptor was taken from a human donor with classical Hodgkin lymphoma. The material was peripheral blood mononuclear cells (PBMCs), obtained before the second cycle of nivolumab. The chain joins TRBV7-7 to TRBJ2-3; the D gene assignment is perhaps TRBD1 or TRBD2, with each matching 5 bases. The CDR3 protein is CASSLVVPGLLTDTQYF. The DNA is as follows: TGTGCTAGCAGCTTAGTGGTTCCGGGGCTACTCACAGATACGCAGTATTTT.